The 6 T cell receptor beta chains given below trace back to one sample, sequenced in a study of Graves' ophthalmopathy and Graves' hyperthyroidism. Researchers took RNA transcripts and amplified TCR beta CDR3 regions from them. In the first round, RT-PCR was carried out with HTBI primers, and a multiplex PCR formed the second round. TCRdb redid the calling of the multiplex PCR reads with MiXCR, one entry per CDR3 protein. Of 620,000 or so distinct CDR3 sequences in the sample, over 20% were seen once. The sequenced sample consisted of peripheral blood. All receptors derive from a woman between 18 and 29 years old with stable Graves' hyperthyroidism. Some clones in this sample may be carry-over from other donors' samples.

CDR3 amino acids: CASRGSQLSNTEAFF. CDR3 nucleotide sequence: TGTGCCAGCAGAGGCAGCCAGCTATCGAACACTGAAGCTTTCTTT. The rearrangement uses TRBV28 and TRBJ1-1, with D uncertain. Germline V gene data show CDR1 as MDHEN and CDR2 as SYDVKM. CDR3 length: 15 residues. V was shortened by 6 bases and J by 1 base, with 15 bases between the two germline ends. Full variable domain (rest looked up from reference TRBV28 and TRBJ1-1): DVKVTQSSRYLVKRTGEKVFLECVQDMDHENMFWYRQDPGLGLRLIYFSYDVKMKEKGDIPEGYSVSREKKERFSLILESASTNQTSMYLCASRGSQLSNTEAFFGQGTRLTVV.

This clonotype was seen repeatedly, ten times or more. J is TRBJ2-2 and V is TRBV5-1; TRBD2 agrees at 8 bases. V dropped 4 bases and J dropped 2; count of bases not matched to a gene: 10. The germline CDR1 and CDR2 sequences are SGHRS and YFSETQ. The CDR3 covers 17 residues. CDR3 sequence reads: CASSQNTGTSNTGELFF. CDR3 sequence (DNA): TGCGCCAGCAGCCAGAACACCGGGACTAGTAACACCGGGGAGCTGTTTTTT.

The chain couples TRBV20-1 to TRBJ1-6; 9 bases are a match to TRBD1. This CDR3 contains 20 residues. Germline trimming cut 7 bases from V and 0 bases from J; bases unmatched to any gene: 19. In germline, CDR1 is DFQATT, CDR2 SNEGSKA (reference sequence). The CDR3 DNA is TGCAGTGTTCTAGTGGTAGGGGGACAGGGTGCCTACTCCTATAATTCACCCCTCCACTTT. Protein product: CSVLVVGGQGAYSYNSPLHF.

This clonotype was seen only a few times. This sequence joins TRBV6-1 and TRBJ1-2; D is undetermined. The ends were cut back, 8 bases at V and 4 bases at J, with 20 bases in the middle. CDR1 is MNHNS and CDR2 is SASEGT in the germline V gene. The CDR3 consists of 15 residues. CDR3 in DNA: TGTGCCAGCTCCGCATCCGGTCATATCGGCTATGGCTACACCTTC. This gives the protein CASSASGHIGYGYTF.

This clonotype appeared a few times. The rearrangement uses TRBV20-1 and TRBJ1-2; 8 bases are shared with TRBD1. In germline, CDR1 is DFQATT, CDR2 SNEGSKA (reference sequence). Trimming removed 4 bases from V and 3 bases from J; junction bases left unmatched: 7. The CDR3 extends over 14 amino acids. In nucleotides, the CDR3 is TGCAGTGCTACGTATAACAGGGGGGACTATGGCTACACCTTC. Its translation: CSATYNRGDYGYTF.

The V and J genes are TRBV20-1 and TRBJ2-7; the D is unclear. The CDR3 extends over 10 amino acids. Germline V gene sequence: CDR1 DFQATT, CDR2 SNEGSKA (reference sequence). V dropped 6 bases and J dropped 7 bases, with 10 bases sitting between them. The CDR3 region has the DNA TGCAGTGCCCTAACCGATGAGCAGTACTTC. This sequence encodes CSALTDEQYF.